Listed below are T cell receptor beta chains from one sample, sequenced in a study of CD8 T cells in ankylosing spondylitis. TCRdb analysed the 5' RACE reads with MiXCR anew, one entry per CDR3 protein. The sample lists around 120,000 distinct CDR3 sequences, about 25% seen once, with about 12% in the top ten. Input material: synovial fluid, either unsorted or a sorted T cell fraction (not recorded which). All receptors derive from a male donor with ankylosing spondylitis. The conserved cysteine and the conserved F or W are not part of the CDR3 here. The order of the fields is V gene, J gene, CDR3 protein.

>TRBV10-1|TRBJ2-3
ASSEPAGTQY
>TRBV20-1|TRBJ2-2
SARAFELGGRAFGELF
>TRBV5-4|TRBJ2-1
ASSLSPGDPPF
>TRBV11-3|TRBJ2-2
ASSPGGHTGELF
>TRBV10-3|TRBJ2-3
AISESPDTQY
>TRBV10-3|TRBJ1-5
AISDGGQGVNQPQH
>TRBV5-1|TRBJ2-1
ASSFRTDSYNEQF
>TRBV7-7|TRBJ2-1
ASSLERHPYNEQF
>TRBV24-1|TRBJ1-3
ATSDEGTGNTIY
>TRBV24-1|TRBJ2-1
ATGLAGTYNEQF
>TRBV6-6|TRBJ2-5
ASAGTAQETQY
>TRBV10-1|TRBJ1-3
ASSPNDLFSGNTIY
>TRBV29-1|TRBJ2-6
SVALGGANVLT
>TRBV20-1|TRBJ2-3
SAREALAGGPDTQY
>TRBV12-3/TRBV12-4|TRBJ1-1
ASKSGMNTEAF